Each of the 17 T cell receptor beta chains below was sequenced from the same sample in a study of blood T cell repertoires in COVID-19. Here immunoSEQ multiplex PCR was the method, and the copy in TCRdb shows in-frame clones only, minus some. This sample has about 200,000 clones, with 89% found just once. Input material: PBMCs or T cells enriched from blood (not recorded which). The receptor set was obtained from a woman aged 25 to 39 with acute COVID-19.

The genes are TRBV5-6 and TRBJ2-2, with D possibly matching TRBD1 (5 bases). CDR3 length: 15 amino acids. V lost 2 bases and J 6 bases, leaving 14 bases between the germline ends. Germline CDR1 is SGHDT and CDR2 is YYEEEE. For the CDR3, the DNA is TGTGCCAGCAGCTTAGGGGTCTGGGTGGCCGGGGAGCTGTTTTTT. Residues: CASSLGVWVAGELFF.

This rearrangement joins TRBV18 to TRBJ2-2; 13 positions agree with TRBD2. Germline values: CDR1 KGHSH, CDR2 LQKENI. V lost 6 bases to trimming and J lost 1 base; unmatched junction nucleotides: 5. This CDR3 contains 17 residues. The CDR3 DNA reads TGTGCCAGCTCGCTAGGACTAGCGGGGGAGAACACCGGGGAGCTGTTTTTT. Amino acid sequence: CASSLGLAGENTGELFF.

This clone was observed once. The chain is built from TRBV6-5 and TRBJ2-2; TRBD1 is a possible D gene (6 bases). The germline gives CDR1 MNHEY, CDR2 SVGAGI. The CDR3 length is 14 residues. The ends were cut back, 6 bases at V and 5 bases at J, with 13 bases in the middle. This chain's CDR3 is CASSRDTRTGELFF. The CDR3, as DNA: TGTGCCAGCAGCCGGGACACGCGAACCGGGGAGCTGTTTTTT.

The chain uses TRBV10-3 and TRBJ1-5; 9 nucleotides match TRBD1. Germline V CDR1 and CDR2: ENHRY, SYGVKD. V shed 0 bases, J shed 0 bases, and the junction held 6 bases outside the gene matches. The CDR3 loop spans 18 amino acids. The CDR3 coding sequence is TGTGCCATCAGTGAGTCGAGGACAGGGGATTATAGCAATCAGCCCCAGCATTTT. This codes for CAISESRTGDYSNQPQHF.

This rearrangement joins TRBV3-1 (or the pseudogene TRBV3-2) to TRBJ1-6; D call uncertain. Germline values: CDR1 LGHDT, CDR2 YNNKEL (reference sequence). The CDR3 is 12 amino acids. V lost 1 base and J 14 bases, leaving 9 bases between the germline ends. CDR3 in amino acids: CASSQVDSALHF. The CDR3, as DNA: TGTGCCAGCAGCCAAGTCGATTCGGCCCTCCACTTT.

The V gene is TRBV7-3, the J gene TRBJ2-7, with D possibly being TRBD2 (6 bases). CDR1 is SGHTA, CDR2 FQGTGA, per germline. Trimming pared 1 base from V and 0 bases from J, leaving 10 bases between. This CDR3 region has 15 residues. Here the CDR3 DNA reads TGTGCCAGCAGCTTAAGCGGGGAATCCTCCTACGAGCAGTACTTC. The encoded protein is CASSLSGESSYEQYF.

The chain uses TRBV21-1 and TRBJ1-1; TRBD1 is taken as the D call from the table, unchecked against the DNA. TRBV21-1 corresponds to a pseudogene. The CDR3 is 18 residues long. The CDR3 DNA reads as TGTGCCAGCAGCAGGTCCCTTCAGGACAGGGCGGCGGGCACTGAAGCTTTCTTT. Its translation is CASSRSLQDRAAGTEAFF.

This clone was observed once. This sequence joins TRBV5-5 and TRBJ2-7; 9 positions match TRBD1. Germline V CDR1 and CDR2: SGHKS, YYEKEE (reference sequence). V trimming: 0 bases; J trimming: 5 bases; junction bases outside the gene matches: 6. The CDR3 spans 15 residues. CDR3 in amino acids: CASSLVGQGTHEQYF. DNA for the CDR3: TGTGCCAGCAGCTTGGTAGGACAGGGGACCCACGAGCAGTACTTC.

The rearrangement links TRBV5-6 to TRBJ1-2; 8 bases agree with TRBD1. The CDR3 has 15 residues. Germline assignment: CDR1 SGHDT and CDR2 YYEEEE. Germline trimming cut 3 bases from V and 4 bases from J; bases unmatched to any gene: 8. The CDR3 DNA follows: TGTGCCAGCAGCTCGTTTAGACAGGGGAGCTATGGCTACACCTTC. It codes for CASSSFRQGSYGYTF.

This clone was observed a handful of times. This chain links TRBV4-1 with TRBJ2-7; D possibly corresponds to TRBD1 (6 bases). V was trimmed by 6 bases and J by 3 bases, leaving 12 bases between them. CDR3 length: 13 residues. Germline V gene data show CDR1 as MGHRA and CDR2 as YSYEKL. CDR3 sequence (DNA): TGCGCCAGCAGACAGGGTTTCCTCTACGAGCAGTACTTC. Amino acids: CASRQGFLYEQYF.

This chain uses TRBV9 with TRBJ1-4; 9 bases line up with TRBD1. CDR1 and CDR2 (germline): SGDLS, YYNGEE. The CDR3 sequence is 15 residues long. Losses at the gene ends were 8 bases for V and 8 bases for J; bases not matched to a gene: 13. CDR3 protein: CASAVQGATREKLFF. Here the CDR3 DNA reads TGTGCCAGTGCTGTACAGGGGGCTACAAGAGAAAAACTGTTTTTT.

The chain combines TRBV11-2 with TRBJ2-7; TRBD1 matches 9 bases. The ends lost 6 bases at V and 7 bases at J; junction bases unmatched: 7. Per germline, CDR1 SGHAT and CDR2 FQNNGV. This CDR3 region has 13 residues. The CDR3: CASSLQGAGEQYF. CDR3 in DNA: TGTGCCAGCAGTTTACAGGGGGCGGGTGAGCAGTACTTC. Together with reference TRBV11-2 and TRBJ2-7, the CDR3 gives the full variable domain: EAGVAQSPRYKIIEKRQSVAFWCNPISGHATLYWYQQILGQGPKLLIQFQNNGVVDDSQLPKDRFSAERLKGVDSTLKIQPAKLEDSAVYLCASSLQGAGEQYFGPGTRLTVT.

The chain is built from TRBV3-1 (or the pseudogene TRBV3-2) and TRBJ2-5; 13 bases match TRBD2. This CDR3 is 16 amino acids long. CDR1 and CDR2 from the germline V gene are LGHDT and YNNKEL (reference sequence). The trim removed 2 bases at V and 5 bases at J, leaving 5 bases unmatched. CDR3 bases: TGTGCCAGCAGCCAACAACTAGCGGGGGGGCAGGAGACCCAGTACTTC. It encodes CASSQQLAGGQETQYF.

The CDR3 DNA follows: TGTGCCAGCAGCTTAGAGGAGGCCGTTCCTGAAGCTTTCTTT. Translating gives CASSLEEAVPEAFF. This rearrangement joins TRBV7-9 to TRBJ1-1; the D is unclear. The CDR3 consists of 14 residues. The V gene's germline CDR1 is SEHNR and CDR2 FQNEAQ (reference sequence). Trimming stripped 1 base from V and 6 bases from J, with 12 bases between.

The rearrangement joins TRBV19 to TRBJ2-3; D is perhaps TRBD2 (6 bases). Germline V gives CDR1 LNHDA, CDR2 SQIVND (reference sequence). Trimming removed 7 bases at V and 0 bases at J, with 11 bases between. This CDR3 region has 14 residues. CDR3 nucleotide sequence: TGTGCCAGTATTGGCGGGGCTAGCACAGATACGCAGTATTTT. The encoded protein is CASIGGASTDTQYF.

The V and J genes are TRBV5-1 and TRBJ1-1, with a possible D match to TRBD1 (5 bases). Trimming shortened V by 1 base and J by 0 bases, and 7 bases separated the two germline ends. The CDR3 covers 14 residues. The germline CDR1 and CDR2 sequences are SGHRS and YFSETQ. The CDR3 sequence: CASSLRGMNTEAFF. DNA for the CDR3: TGCGCCAGCAGCTTGCGGGGGATGAACACTGAAGCTTTCTTT.

The chain couples TRBV7-2 to TRBJ2-7, with a possible D match to TRBD2 (5 bases). The CDR3 loop spans 13 amino acids. CDR1 and CDR2 (germline): SGHTA, FQGNSA. V was clipped by 1 base and J by 4 bases, with 8 bases between them. The DNA for the CDR3 is TGTGCCAGCAGCTTAGGCTCGGGGTACGAGCAGTACTTC. It specifies CASSLGSGYEQYF.